The 31 T cell receptor beta chains below were found in one sample sequenced in a study of blood T cell repertoires in COVID-19. TCRdb keeps only in-frame clones here, not all; method: immunoSEQ multiplex PCR. The sample consists of 350,000 to 550,000 clones, around 89% of them appearing once. Sequencing input: peripheral blood. These receptors originate from a woman under 40 with acute or convalescent COVID-19.

The chain has TRBV4-1 and TRBJ2-5; 8 positions match TRBD2. The germline gives CDR1 MGHRA, CDR2 YSYEKL. This CDR3 spans 17 amino acids. V shed 0 bases and J 1 base; nucleotides not matched to a gene: 7. The CDR3 reads CASSQDSAGGLQETQYF. As DNA, the CDR3 is TGCGCCAGCAGCCAAGATTCGGCGGGGGGCCTCCAAGAGACCCAGTACTTC.

The rearrangement joins TRBV28 to TRBJ1-1, with 8 bases identical to TRBD1. The CDR3 is made up of 16 amino acids. V lost 2 bases, J lost 5 bases, and 10 bases stayed unmatched. CDR1 and CDR2 (germline): MDHEN, SYDVKM. The CDR3 coding sequence is TGTGCCAGCAGTTTAACGGCAGGGGGCCGAAGAACTGAAGCTTTCTTT. As protein: CASSLTAGGRRTEAFF. The full variable domain, its missing parts supplied by reference TRBV28 and TRBJ1-1, is DVKVTQSSRYLVKRTGEKVFLECVQDMDHENMFWYRQDPGLGLRLIYFSYDVKMKEKGDIPEGYSVSREKKERFSLILESASTNQTSMYLCASSLTAGGRRTEAFFGQGTRLTVV.

The chain joins TRBV5-6 to TRBJ2-5; 13 bases are a match to TRBD2. Germline assignment: CDR1 SGHDT and CDR2 YYEEEE. V was pared by 2 bases and J by 5 bases, with 9 bases of the junction left unmatched. The CDR3 loop spans 17 amino acids. The CDR3 DNA reads TGTGCCAGCAGCTTTAGGACTAGCGGGGGAGTAGGGGAGACCCAGTACTTC. The encoded protein is CASSFRTSGGVGETQYF.

The CDR3 protein is CASSRPQGIRFTQYF. The DNA for the CDR3 is TGTGCCAGCAGCAGGCCACAGGGTATAAGGTTTACGCAGTATTTT. V gene TRBV28 combines with J gene TRBJ2-3, with D tentatively TRBD1 (6 bases). In germline, CDR1 is MDHEN, CDR2 SYDVKM. The CDR3 covers 15 residues. Between the trimmed V and J ends, which lost 6 bases and 8 bases, there was a span of 21 bases.

V usage is TRBV5-5 and J usage is TRBJ1-1, with D tentatively TRBD1 (6 bases). The CDR3 consists of 14 residues. Trimming stripped 4 bases from V and 3 bases from J, with 13 bases between. Germline V CDR1 and CDR2: SGHKS, YYEKEE (reference sequence). The CDR3 nucleotides read TGTGCCAGCAGCGCTAACAGGGTGTACACTGAAGCTTTCTTT. Amino acids: CASSANRVYTEAFF.

The chain employs TRBV9 and TRBJ2-7; possibly TRBD1 for D (6 bases). The CDR3 is 15 amino acids. V lost 4 bases and J 0 bases, leaving 14 bases between the germline ends. Germline V gene lookup returns CDR1 SGDLS and CDR2 YYNGEE. CDR3 protein: CASSSSEGDSYEQYF. CDR3 in DNA: TGTGCCAGCAGCTCATCCGAGGGGGACTCCTACGAGCAGTACTTC.

V usage is TRBV2 and J usage is TRBJ1-5; 8 bases fit TRBD1. This CDR3 contains 17 residues. V lost 4 bases to trimming and J lost 5 bases; unmatched junction nucleotides: 13. Germline values: CDR1 SNHLY, CDR2 FYNNEI. The CDR3 protein is CASSGVWDRQSDQPQHF. For the CDR3, the DNA is TGTGCCAGCAGTGGTGTTTGGGACAGGCAGTCAGATCAGCCCCAGCATTTT.

The chain combines TRBV5-1 with TRBJ2-5, with 12 bases lining up with TRBD1. This CDR3 comprises 16 residues. The germline V gene encodes CDR1 SGHRS and CDR2 YFSETQ. V lost 4 bases and J lost 4; bases outside the gene matches: 8. CDR3 residues: CASSRSGTGGAETQYF. The CDR3 region has the DNA TGCGCCAGCAGCCGATCCGGGACAGGGGGCGCAGAGACCCAGTACTTC.

This chain uses TRBV7-6 with TRBJ2-1; 10 bases agree with TRBD1. Trimming cost V 1 base and J 7 bases; bases outside gene matches: 10. The CDR3 is made up of 17 amino acids. Germline assignment: CDR1 SGHVS and CDR2 FNYEAQ. In nucleotides, the CDR3 is TGTGCCAGCAGCTTAGAAGCGGTCGGGACAGGGGATAATGAGCAGTTCTTC. It encodes CASSLEAVGTGDNEQFF.

The chain employs TRBV5-1 and TRBJ1-4; D not resolved. The CDR3 extends over 18 amino acids. With 4 bases removed from V and 1 base from J, the gap between germline ends came to 20 bases. CDR1 SGHRS and CDR2 YFSETQ come from the germline V gene. DNA for the CDR3: TGCGCCAGCAGCCACGGGGATGTGGGGTCGGTAACTAATGAAAAACTGTTTTTT. It yields the protein CASSHGDVGSVTNEKLFF.

This clone was seen only a few times. The chain has TRBV7-9 and TRBJ2-1; possible D gene TRBD1, 7 bases. This CDR3 has 16 residues. Per the germline V gene, CDR1 is SEHNR and CDR2 is FQNEAQ (reference sequence). V lost 4 bases and J lost 4, with 17 bases in between. CDR3 DNA: TGTGCCAGCAGCTCCGCGCGGGACAGCAAGTACAATGAGCAGTTCTTC. This codes for CASSSARDSKYNEQFF. The variable domain in full, completed from reference TRBV7-9 and TRBJ2-1, reads DTGVSQNPRHKITKRGQNVTFRCDPISEHNRLYWYRQTLGQGPEFLTYFQNEAQLEKSRLLSDRFSAERPKGSFSTLEIQRTEQGDSAMYLCASSSARDSKYNEQFFGPGTRLTVL.

V usage is TRBV15 and J usage is TRBJ2-7, with 8 bases matching TRBD1. The trim removed 3 bases at V and 0 bases at J, leaving 10 bases unmatched. This CDR3 contains 17 residues. CDR1 and CDR2 (germline): LNHNV, YYDKDF (reference sequence). The CDR3: CATSSHAGQALSYEQYF. CDR3 nucleotides: TGTGCCACCAGCAGTCACGCGGGACAGGCCCTCTCCTACGAGCAGTACTTC.

This chain links TRBV5-1 with TRBJ2-5, with 9 bases identical to TRBD1. J lost 1 base, V lost 2 bases, and 12 bases had no gene match. CDR1 is SGHRS, CDR2 YFSETQ, per germline. The CDR3 is 18 residues long. CDR3 region: CASSFTGGSGLTQETQYF. For the CDR3, the DNA is TGCGCCAGCAGCTTCACAGGGGGCTCGGGTCTAACCCAAGAGACCCAGTACTTC. Using reference TRBV5-1 and TRBJ2-5 for the parts outside the CDR3, the full variable domain is KAGVTQTPRYLIKTRGQQVTLSCSPISGHRSVSWYQQTPGQGLQFLFEYFSETQRNKGNFPGRFSGRQFSNSRSEMNVSTLELGDSALYLCASSFTGGSGLTQETQYFGPGTRLLVL.

The gene calls are TRBV28 and TRBJ2-4, with 8 nucleotides matching TRBD1. Per the germline V gene, CDR1 is MDHEN and CDR2 is SYDVKM. V lost 10 bases and J lost 7; bases outside the gene matches: 12. The CDR3 sequence is 14 residues long. CDR3 bases: TGTGCCACCCTTCGCGACAGGGGAATGAACATTCAGTACTTC. Protein sequence: CATLRDRGMNIQYF.

This rearrangement joins TRBV12-5 to TRBJ2-1; 13 positions match TRBD2. The CDR3 has 14 residues. The ends lost 11 bases at V and 4 bases at J; junction bases unmatched: 5. Germline V gene sequence: CDR1 LGHNT, CDR2 FRNRAP. The CDR3 region is CASATSGGYNEQFF. CDR3 sequence (DNA): TGTGCTTCGGCGACTAGCGGGGGGTACAATGAGCAGTTCTTC.

The chain combines TRBV28 with TRBJ1-5; the D is unclear. The V gene lost 3 bases and the J gene lost 3 bases, with 6 bases spanning the gap. This CDR3 has 13 residues. Germline assignment: CDR1 MDHEN and CDR2 SYDVKM. CDR3 nucleotide sequence: TGTGCCAGCAGTTTCTCTTTCAATCAGCCCCAGCATTTT. Amino acids: CASSFSFNQPQHF.

The chain combines TRBV19 with TRBJ1-1, with D possibly being TRBD1 (5 bases). Germline V gene lookup returns CDR1 LNHDA and CDR2 SQIVND (reference sequence). V was cut by 3 bases and J by 2 bases, with 13 bases left in between. The CDR3 is made up of 15 amino acids. The CDR3: CASSIQGAGNTEAFF. CDR3 DNA sequence: TGTGCCAGTAGTATCCAAGGGGCAGGTAACACTGAAGCTTTCTTT.

V is TRBV7-8 and J is TRBJ2-7; 8 bases map to TRBD2. Germline CDR1 SGHVS, CDR2 FQNEAQ. V gave up 2 bases and J gave up 1 base; unmatched junction bases: 7. This CDR3 has 16 amino acids. The CDR3 DNA is TGTGCCAGCAGCTTATCCGGGGGGGGGCCTTCCTACGAGCAGTACTTC. Protein product: CASSLSGGGPSYEQYF.

The chain carries TRBV5-1 and TRBJ2-2; 11 bases are shared with TRBD2. The germline gives CDR1 SGHRS, CDR2 YFSETQ. Losses at the gene ends were 5 bases for V and 5 bases for J; bases not matched to a gene: 2. This CDR3 comprises 14 residues. The CDR3 DNA is TGCGCCAGCAGGGCTAGCGGGGGGACCGGGGAGCTGTTTTTT. Protein: CASRASGGTGELFF.

The chain uses TRBV19 and TRBJ1-5; 9 bases are shared with TRBD1. The CDR3 is 13 residues long. V trimming: 9 bases; J trimming: 5 bases; junction bases outside the gene matches: 5. Germline CDR1 reads LNHDA; CDR2 reads SQIVND (reference sequence). CDR3 sequence: CASKQGAHQPQHF. For the CDR3, the DNA is TGTGCCAGCAAACAGGGGGCACATCAGCCCCAGCATTTT.

The chain links TRBV4-1 to TRBJ1-2; D remains ambiguous. This CDR3 has 18 amino acids. Between the trimmed V and J ends, which lost 0 bases and 2 bases, there was a span of 19 bases. In germline, CDR1 is MGHRA, CDR2 YSYEKL. This CDR3 reads CASSQERESRVRNYGYTF. The CDR3 DNA is TGCGCCAGCAGCCAAGAGAGGGAATCAAGGGTAAGGAACTATGGCTACACCTTC.

This clone was seen once. This chain connects TRBV2 to TRBJ1-4; D uncertain. This CDR3 region has 13 residues. The germline V gene encodes CDR1 SNHLY and CDR2 FYNNEI. This CDR3 is CALGSESNEKLFF. The CDR3 DNA is TGTGCGCTGGGTTCGGAGAGTAATGAAAAACTGTTTTTT. Full variable domain (remainder filled in from reference TRBV2 and TRBJ1-4): EPEVTQTPSHQVTQMGQEVILRCVPISNHLYFYWYRQILGQKVEFLVSFYNNEISEKSEIFDDQFSVERPDGSNFTLKIRSTKLEDSAMYFCALGSESNEKLFFGSGTQLSVL.

The chain links TRBV30 to TRBJ1-3, with a tentative D call TRBD1 (6 bases). With 5 bases removed from V and 2 bases from J, the gap between germline ends came to 7 bases. This CDR3 comprises 12 residues. Germline loops: CDR1 GTSNPN, CDR2 SVGIG (reference sequence). The CDR3 sequence: CAWGTTGNTIYF. The DNA of the CDR3 is TGTGCCTGGGGGACAACTGGAAACACCATATATTTT.

This rearrangement joins TRBV4-1 to TRBJ2-1; a weak D match, TRBD2 (7 bases). Germline CDR1 MGHRA, CDR2 YSYEKL. Trimming cost V 3 bases and J 8 bases, with 17 bases left between them. This CDR3 has 15 residues. The CDR3, as DNA: TGCGCCAGCAGCCACCCCCCACGGGGGGCCTATGAGCAGTTCTTC. Protein product: CASSHPPRGAYEQFF.

Only a few counts were recorded for this clone. V usage is TRBV13 and J usage is TRBJ2-7, with TRBD1 identical over 9 bases. The germline gives CDR1 PRHDT, CDR2 FYEKMQ (reference sequence). V was clipped by 5 bases and J by 4 bases; unmatched bases: 9. There are 15 residues in the CDR3. CDR3 sequence reads: CASSAPGQGLYEQYF. The CDR3 DNA reads as TGTGCCAGCAGCGCGCCGGGACAGGGCCTGTACGAGCAGTACTTC.

J is TRBJ1-2 and V is TRBV6-5; a weak D match, TRBD1 (5 bases). V gave up 5 bases and J gave up 4 bases, with 14 bases separating them. Germline values: CDR1 MNHEY, CDR2 SVGAGI. CDR3 length: 14 residues. CDR3 protein: CASSRSRGGYGYTF. CDR3 in DNA: TGTGCCAGCAGTAGAAGTAGGGGTGGCTATGGCTACACCTTC.

The genes are TRBV18 and TRBJ1-6; D is uncertain. The CDR3 loop spans 14 amino acids. The ends were cut back, 3 bases at V and 7 bases at J, with 10 bases in the middle. Looked up from germline, CDR1 is KGHSH and CDR2 is LQKENI. CDR3 region: CASSPTEKNSPLHF. As DNA, the CDR3 is TGTGCCAGCTCACCTACCGAGAAAAATTCACCCCTCCACTTT.

This rearrangement joins TRBV20-1 to TRBJ2-1; D is uncertain. Deletions cut 7 bases from V and 10 bases from J, with 11 bases between. Germline loops: CDR1 DFQATT, CDR2 SNEGSKA (reference sequence). CDR3 length equals 10 residues. The DNA for the CDR3 is TGCAGTGTCCCCCTACGGGAGCAGTTCTTC. Amino acid sequence: CSVPLREQFF.

In DNA, the CDR3 is TGTGCCAGCAGCCTTCGTGTGAGGGGGTACCCCTACGAGCAGTACTTC. Its protein product is CASSLRVRGYPYEQYF. The V and J genes are TRBV14 and TRBJ2-7, with D possibly TRBD1 on 6 matching bases. CDR3 size: 16 residues. V lost 4 bases and J lost 2, with 18 bases in between. Germline V gene sequence: CDR1 SGHDN, CDR2 FVKESK.

The chain couples TRBV3-1 (or the pseudogene TRBV3-2) to TRBJ1-3, with 10 bases aligning to TRBD1. The CDR3 is made up of 18 amino acids. In germline, CDR1 is LGHDT, CDR2 YNNKEL (reference sequence). The V segment lost 7 bases and the J segment 0 bases; nucleotides outside the gene matches: 12. Here the CDR3 reads CASTLGQGPFNSGNTIYF. CDR3 nucleotide sequence: TGTGCCAGCACCCTGGGACAGGGGCCCTTTAACTCTGGAAACACCATATATTTT.

The table lists this clone with a few counts. This chain uses TRBV5-1 with TRBJ1-2; 7 bases agree with TRBD1. V dropped 7 bases and J dropped 3; count of bases not matched to a gene: 3. The CDR3 spans 12 residues. Germline CDR1 and CDR2: SGHRS and YFSETQ. CDR3: CASGQDYYGYTF. CDR3 nucleotide sequence: TGCGCCAGCGGACAGGACTACTATGGCTACACCTTC.